These T cell receptor beta chains were read from a single sample in a study of blood T cell repertoires in COVID-19. Profiling relied on immunoSEQ multiplex PCR, and the TCRdb table lists in-frame clones only, not all of them. In the table there are about 280,000 clones, nearly 90% of which are singletons. Sample: PBMCs or T cells enriched from blood (not recorded which). The receptors stem from an older woman who had recovered from COVID-19. CDR3s include the opening cysteine and the closing phenylalanine or tryptophan. The D gene is left open where the match is weak. Clone size is not always given. Where it is, it says once, few, many or a class for expanded clones.

J: TRBJ1-4
size: -
V: TRBV6-1
D: -
DNA: TGTGCCACCGATTCCGGGACAAAGTTTCGAAACGGGTTTTTT
CDR3: CATDSGTKFRNGFF

J: TRBJ1-1
size: -
V: TRBV7-9
D: -
DNA: TGTGCCAGTAGGATCGGGGGGATGAACACTGAAGCTTTCTTT
CDR3: CASRIGGMNTEAFF

J: TRBJ2-3
size: few
V: TRBV7-6
D: -
DNA: TGTGCCAGCAGCTTAGCGCTCCCGGGGGAGCCCACAGATACGCAGTATTTT
CDR3: CASSLALPGEPTDTQYF

J: TRBJ2-1
size: -
V: TRBV27
D: TRBD2
DNA: TGTGCCAGCAGTCGGACTAGCGGGGGGGCCTATGAGCAGTTCTTC
CDR3: CASSRTSGGAYEQFF

J: TRBJ2-1
size: -
V: TRBV5-1
D: -
DNA: TGCGCCAGCAGCTTGGTGGTAGGGAGCTCCTACAATGAGCAGTTCTTC
CDR3: CASSLVVGSSYNEQFF

J: TRBJ2-5
size: -
V: TRBV3-1/TRBV3-2
D: -
DNA: TGTGCCGCGAAAAAAGAGACCCAGTACTTC
CDR3: CAAKKETQYF

J: TRBJ1-2
size: -
V: TRBV30
D: -
DNA: TGTGCCTGGAGTGCCCAGGGGCGCGGCGGCTACACCTTC
CDR3: CAWSAQGRGGYTF

J: TRBJ1-1
size: -
V: TRBV28
D: -
DNA: TGTGCCAGCACCCCGCTGGACCGGGGGACTGAAGCTTTCTTT
CDR3: CASTPLDRGTEAFF

J: TRBJ2-7
size: -
V: TRBV3-1/TRBV3-2
D: -
DNA: TGTGCCAGCAGCCAAGTAAGGGGTCTGCTGAGCTCCTACGAGCAGTACTTC
CDR3: CASSQVRGLLSSYEQYF

J: TRBJ1-6
size: -
V: TRBV24-1
D: -
DNA: TGTGCCACCAGTCAGGGGAATTCACCCCTCCACTTT
CDR3: CATSQGNSPLHF

J: TRBJ1-2
size: -
V: TRBV9
D: -
DNA: TGTGCCAGCAGCCCAAGTTACGGACGGGGAGGGGGCTACACCTTC
CDR3: CASSPSYGRGGGYTF

J: TRBJ1-1
size: -
V: TRBV19
D: -
DNA: TGTGCCAGTAGTATAGCGGGGGGCCGACCGAACACTGAAGCTTTCTTT
CDR3: CASSIAGGRPNTEAFF

J: TRBJ2-1
size: -
V: TRBV5-1
D: TRBD2
DNA: TGCGCCAGCAGCCCCTTGCTAGCGGGAGGTGGGAATGAGCAGTTCTTC
CDR3: CASSPLLAGGGNEQFF

J: TRBJ2-3
size: -
V: TRBV5-8
D: -
DNA: TGTGCCAGCAGCTTGGAATCGGGCACAGATACGCAGTATTTT
CDR3: CASSLESGTDTQYF

J: TRBJ2-1
size: -
V: TRBV11-2
D: TRBD2
DNA: TGTGCCAGCAGCTTAGACTCAGCGGGAGGGCACCACAATGAGCAGTTCTTC
CDR3: CASSLDSAGGHHNEQFF

J: TRBJ2-1
size: -
V: TRBV18
D: TRBD2
DNA: TGTGCCAGCTCACCACTTGGCGGGGGGGAGGATGAGCAGTTCTTC
CDR3: CASSPLGGGEDEQFF

J: TRBJ2-1
size: -
V: TRBV19
D: -
DNA: TGTGCCAGTAGTATAGCTACAGGGACCTACAATGAGCAGTTCTTC
CDR3: CASSIATGTYNEQFF

J: TRBJ1-5
size: -
V: TRBV12-3/TRBV12-4
D: -
DNA: TGTGCCAGCAGAGTGGGGGGTCAGCCCCAGCATTTT
CDR3: CASRVGGQPQHF

J: TRBJ1-6
size: -
V: TRBV2
D: -
DNA: TGTGCCAGCAGTGATCGCAGGACAGATTCACCCCTCCACTTT
CDR3: CASSDRRTDSPLHF

J: TRBJ1-2
size: -
V: TRBV4-1
D: -
DNA: TGCGCCAGCAGCCAACAGGACACGAACTATGGCTACACCTTC
CDR3: CASSQQDTNYGYTF

J: TRBJ1-6
size: -
V: TRBV11-2
D: -
DNA: TGTGCCAGCAGCTTATGGGCGTCGAGGGATGCACCCCTCCACTTT
CDR3: CASSLWASRDAPLHF

J: TRBJ2-5
size: once
V: TRBV28
D: TRBD1
DNA: TGTGCCAGCAGACCTCCCGGGACAGGGGGAGAGACCCAGTACTTC
CDR3: CASRPPGTGGETQYF

J: TRBJ2-1
size: -
V: TRBV24-1
D: TRBD2
DNA: TGTGCCACCAGTGGACTAGCGGGAGGGGGGTCCTACAATGAGCAGTTCTTC
CDR3: CATSGLAGGGSYNEQFF

J: TRBJ2-2
size: -
V: TRBV5-1
D: TRBD1
DNA: TGCGCCAGCAGCCTGGGGACAGTTAACACCGGGGAGCTGTTTTTT
CDR3: CASSLGTVNTGELFF

J: TRBJ2-7
size: -
V: TRBV7-8
D: TRBD2
DNA: TGTGCCAGCAGCGCCGCACTAGCGGGAGAACCTACGGAGCAGTACTTC
CDR3: CASSAALAGEPTEQYF

J: TRBJ2-3
size: -
V: TRBV7-2
D: -
DNA: TGTGCCAGTTCGAGTTGGGGCCTAACAGATACGCAGTATTTT
CDR3: CASSSWGLTDTQYF

J: TRBJ1-3
size: -
V: TRBV5-1
D: -
DNA: TGCGCCAGCAGCTTGGGGACCGGGGTAGGAAGAAACACCATATATTTT
CDR3: CASSLGTGVGRNTIYF

J: TRBJ2-7
size: -
V: TRBV3-1/TRBV3-2
D: -
DNA: TGTGCCAGCAGCCAAGGAGGAGGGCGACCCTACGAGCAGTACTTC
CDR3: CASSQGGGRPYEQYF

J: TRBJ1-5
size: -
V: TRBV27
D: -
DNA: TGTGCCAGCAGTTTAACAGGGTATAGCAATCAGCCCCAGCATTTT
CDR3: CASSLTGYSNQPQHF

J: TRBJ1-1
size: -
V: TRBV28
D: -
DNA: TGTGCCAGCAGTCCCACGGGGGAGGGACCCCGAGCTTTCTTT
CDR3: CASSPTGEGPRAFF